These 30 T cell receptor beta chains were all obtained from the same sample, sequenced in a study of T cell responses to AZD1222 COVID-19 vaccine. Data came from immunoSEQ multiplex PCR; TCRdb stores just in-frame clones and leaves some out. The sample has fewer than 110,000 clones; 91% are singletons. The specimen comprised peripheral blood, sampled on day 0 of AZD1222 vaccination. Every receptor here comes from an adult in good health.

V usage is TRBV15 and J usage is TRBJ1-1; tentatively, D is TRBD1 (5 bases). The V end lost 5 bases, the J end lost 5 bases, and 15 bases lay between the germline ends. Germline-derived CDR1 and CDR2 are LNHNV and YYDKDF (reference sequence). The CDR3 spans 14 residues. The CDR3 loop is CATSLTVGGTEAFF. The DNA of the CDR3 is TGTGCCACCAGCCTAACGGTGGGGGGAACTGAAGCTTTCTTT.

This clone has just one count. This CDR3 reads CASSLGLGGSTEAFF. The CDR3 bases are TGCGCCAGCAGCTTGGGTTTAGGGGGCAGCACTGAAGCTTTCTTT. The J gene is TRBJ1-1, the V gene TRBV5-1; TRBD1 matches at 7 bases. This CDR3 contains 15 residues. V was pared by 0 bases and J by 4 bases, with 6 bases of the junction left unmatched. Germline values: CDR1 SGHRS, CDR2 YFSETQ.

The V and J genes are TRBV15 and TRBJ2-3; perhaps TRBD1 as D (5 bases). Germline CDR1 and CDR2: LNHNV and YYDKDF (reference sequence). The CDR3 extends over 15 amino acids. Trimming shortened V by 0 bases and J by 4 bases, and 11 bases separated the two germline ends. CDR3 nucleotide sequence: TGTGCCACCAGCAGAGATCCCCCAGGGCCAGATACGCAGTATTTT. Its translation: CATSRDPPGPDTQYF.

The chain has TRBV7-9 and TRBJ1-1, with 8 positions matching TRBD1. CDR3 length equals 14 residues. Germline CDR1 is SEHNR and CDR2 is FQNEAQ (reference sequence). With 5 bases clipped from V and 1 base from J, the junction kept 3 bases outside the gene matches. The CDR3 region has the DNA TGTGCCAGCAGCCGGGGACAGGAGAACACTGAAGCTTTCTTT. Translated: CASSRGQENTEAFF.

A single count supports this clone. The rearrangement links TRBV6-6 to TRBJ2-1; 7 positions match TRBD1. In germline, CDR1 is MNHNY, CDR2 SVGAGI (reference sequence). V lost 2 bases, J lost 0 bases, and 4 bases stayed unmatched. CDR3 size: 16 residues. In DNA form, the CDR3 reads TGTGCCAGCAGTTACGACAGGGCATTCTCCTACAATGAGCAGTTCTTC. This sequence encodes CASSYDRAFSYNEQFF.

The chain is built from TRBV18 and TRBJ1-6; D ambiguous. This CDR3 spans 16 amino acids. The V and J ends lost 0 bases and 5 bases respectively, with 11 bases between them. CDR1 KGHSH and CDR2 LQKENI come from the germline V gene. Here the CDR3 reads CASSPPAAQNNSPLHF. CDR3 nucleotides: TGTGCCAGCTCACCACCGGCAGCCCAAAATAATTCACCCCTCCACTTT.

This clone was counted between two and nine times. The V and J genes are TRBV9 and TRBJ2-3; TRBD2 agrees at 10 bases. Trimming at V came to 2 bases and at J to 6 bases, leaving 9 bases not matched to a gene. Germline values: CDR1 SGDLS, CDR2 YYNGEE. The CDR3 covers 16 residues. CDR3 sequence (DNA): TGTGCCAGCAGCGTTGGGGGTAGCGGGAGGTTGGATACGCAGTATTTT. It yields the protein CASSVGGSGRLDTQYF.

This clone was seen just once. The rearrangement links TRBV27 to TRBJ2-7; possibly TRBD1 for D (6 bases). The V gene lost 6 bases and the J gene lost 2 bases, with 14 bases spanning the gap. In germline, CDR1 is MNHEY, CDR2 SMNVEV (reference sequence). The CDR3 extends over 14 amino acids. CDR3 coding DNA: TGTGCCAGCAGGAAAGACAGGATGGCCTACGAGCAGTACTTC. This gives the protein CASRKDRMAYEQYF.

This rearrangement joins TRBV24-1 to TRBJ2-1; 8 bases align to TRBD1. Germline values: CDR1 KGHDR, CDR2 SFDVKD. V gave up 0 bases and J gave up 7 bases; unmatched junction bases: 1. This CDR3 is built from 14 residues. The CDR3: CATSDLTGGNEQFF. CDR3 in DNA: TGTGCCACCAGTGATTTGACAGGGGGGAATGAGCAGTTCTTC.

This clone was seen a single time. The chain recombines TRBV27 with TRBJ2-6; the D is unclear. CDR3 size: 16 residues. Trimming took 5 bases from V and 2 from J, leaving 13 bases between them. Per the germline V gene, CDR1 is MNHEY and CDR2 is SMNVEV (reference sequence). The CDR3 loop reads CASSVLWTPGANVLTF. As DNA, the CDR3 is TGTGCCAGCAGTGTACTCTGGACCCCTGGGGCCAACGTCCTGACTTTC. The full variable domain, its missing parts supplied by reference TRBV27 and TRBJ2-6, is EAQVTQNPRYLITVTGKKLTVTCSQNMNHEYMSWYRQDPGLGLRQIYYSMNVEVTDKGDVPEGYKVSRKEKRNFPLILESPSPNQTSLYFCASSVLWTPGANVLTFGAGSRLTVL.

This chain links TRBV7-9 with TRBJ2-3; possible D gene TRBD2, 6 bases. Germline V gene data show CDR1 as SEHNR and CDR2 as FQNEAQ (reference sequence). This CDR3 contains 15 residues. V lost 6 bases and J 0 bases, leaving 13 bases between the germline ends. The CDR3 sequence is CASRGGGPSTDTQYF. The CDR3 DNA reads as TGTGCCAGCAGGGGGGGAGGCCCCAGCACAGATACGCAGTATTTT.

The rearrangement joins TRBV19 to TRBJ2-7, with D perhaps TRBD1 (5 bases). The CDR3 runs 12 residues. Germline V lookup: CDR1 LNHDA, CDR2 SQIVND (reference sequence). V was pared by 3 bases and J by 6 bases, with 9 bases between. In nucleotides, the CDR3 is TGTGCCAGTAGTATCTACCAGGGCGAGCAGTACTTC. Translated, it gives CASSIYQGEQYF.

DNA of the CDR3: TGTGCCAGCTCCCTAAGTGACAGTGGAGAGACCCAGTACTTC. Encoded protein: CASSLSDSGETQYF. The rearrangement links TRBV27 to TRBJ2-5; D perhaps matches TRBD1 (5 bases). V was shortened by 8 bases and J by 4 bases, with 17 bases between the two germline ends. The length of the CDR3 is 14 residues. Germline CDR1 MNHEY, CDR2 SMNVEV (reference sequence).

This clone was counted a single time. The chain carries TRBV7-9 and TRBJ1-3; D perhaps matches TRBD1 (6 bases). The V and J ends lost 1 base and 8 bases respectively, with 9 bases between them. This CDR3 is built from 13 residues. Germline V gene lookup returns CDR1 SEHNR and CDR2 FQNEAQ (reference sequence). CDR3 sequence reads: CASSLDRAYTIYF. CDR3 DNA sequence: TGTGCCAGCAGCTTAGACAGGGCATACACCATATATTTT.

V usage is TRBV6-5 and J usage is TRBJ1-1, with a possible D match to TRBD1 (6 bases). CDR1 and CDR2 (germline): MNHEY, SVGAGI. The CDR3 sequence is 15 residues long. Trimming cost V 5 bases and J 0 bases, with 13 bases left between them. The CDR3 loop reads CASSTRQVMNTEAFF. CDR3 nucleotides: TGTGCCAGCAGTACCAGACAGGTGATGAACACTGAAGCTTTCTTT.

The chain couples TRBV28 to TRBJ1-2; D not resolved. V was clipped by 0 bases and J by 3 bases, with 8 bases between them. The length of the CDR3 is 14 residues. Germline CDR1 reads MDHEN; CDR2 reads SYDVKM. CDR3 sequence: CASSLWRSDYGYTF. The CDR3 nucleotides are TGTGCCAGCAGTTTATGGCGGTCGGACTATGGCTACACCTTC.

The chain carries TRBV28 and TRBJ1-1, with D perhaps matching TRBD1 (5 bases). CDR1 and CDR2 (germline): MDHEN, SYDVKM. The V and J ends lost 6 bases and 5 bases respectively, with 13 bases between them. The CDR3 extends over 13 amino acids. This CDR3 is CASRNHGGTEAFF. The CDR3 DNA sequence: TGTGCCAGCAGGAACCACGGGGGAACTGAAGCTTTCTTT.

J is TRBJ2-3 and V is TRBV7-2; a possible D gene is TRBD2 (6 bases). This CDR3 is built from 16 residues. Germline lookup yields CDR1 SGHTA and CDR2 FQGNSA. The ends were cut back, 5 bases at V and 5 bases at J, with 20 bases in the middle. CDR3 region: CASSAPPAAGGDTQYF. In DNA form, the CDR3 reads TGTGCCAGCAGCGCCCCCCCAGCGGCCGGGGGAGATACGCAGTATTTT.

The chain uses TRBV7-2 and TRBJ1-3; unclear D gene. The CDR3 extends over 15 amino acids. CDR1 SGHTA and CDR2 FQGNSA come from the germline V gene. The germline V and J ends were trimmed by 1 base and 4 bases, with 11 bases remaining between them. The CDR3 DNA reads TGTGCCAGCAGCTTAGGGCCGGTGGTAGGAAACACCATATATTTT. This encodes CASSLGPVVGNTIYF.

J is TRBJ2-3 and V is TRBV29-1, with D perhaps being TRBD1 or TRBD2 (5 bases each). This CDR3 is 16 amino acids long. V was trimmed by 6 bases and J by 6 bases, leaving 25 bases between them. CDR1 is SQVTM, CDR2 ANQGSEA, per germline. Written as DNA, the CDR3 is TGCAGCGTCAACATCCTGGGAGAGGGGACGCGGGATACGCAGTATTTT. It is translated as CSVNILGEGTRDTQYF.

The rearrangement joins TRBV7-9 to TRBJ2-5; the D is unclear. Germline CDR1 and CDR2: SEHNR and FQNEAQ (reference sequence). The ends were cut back, 0 bases at V and 5 bases at J, with 13 bases in the middle. This CDR3 comprises 15 residues. CDR3 sequence: CASSLALASPETQYF. The CDR3 DNA reads TGTGCCAGCAGCTTAGCTCTCGCATCCCCTGAGACCCAGTACTTC. Full variable domain (remainder filled in from reference TRBV7-9 and TRBJ2-5): DTGVSQNPRHKITKRGQNVTFRCDPISEHNRLYWYRQTLGQGPEFLTYFQNEAQLEKSRLLSDRFSAERPKGSFSTLEIQRTEQGDSAMYLCASSLALASPETQYFGPGTRLLVL.

This sequence joins TRBV5-8 and TRBJ2-7; D call uncertain. The germline V gene encodes CDR1 SGHTS and CDR2 YDEGEE. The CDR3 runs to 12 residues. V shed 1 base and J shed 9 bases, with 11 bases lying between them. The CDR3 sequence: CASSLYGLRQYF. CDR3 nucleotide sequence: TGTGCCAGCAGCTTGTATGGGCTGAGGCAGTACTTC. The whole variable domain, remainder taken from reference TRBV5-8 and TRBJ2-7, is EAGVTQSPTHLIKTRGQQATLRCSPISGHTSVYWYQQALGLGLQFLLWYDEGEERNRGNFPPRFSGRQFPNYSSELNVNALELEDSALYLCASSLYGLRQYFGPGTRLTVT.

The rearrangement uses TRBV27 and TRBJ1-3, with TRBD1 matching over 11 bases. This CDR3 is 15 amino acids long. Germline V gene sequence: CDR1 MNHEY, CDR2 SMNVEV (reference sequence). V lost 5 bases to trimming and J lost 3 bases; unmatched junction nucleotides: 3. Written as DNA, the CDR3 is TGTGCCAGCAGTCTTGGGACAGGGGGTGGAAACACCATATATTTT. It encodes CASSLGTGGGNTIYF.

The rearrangement uses TRBV9 and TRBJ2-7; D may be TRBD2 (6 bases). Looked up from germline, CDR1 is SGDLS and CDR2 is YYNGEE. This CDR3 spans 14 amino acids. The V end lost 4 bases, the J end lost 0 bases, and 11 bases lay between the germline ends. The CDR3 coding sequence is TGTGCCAGCAGCCCCCGGGACTCCTCCTACGAGCAGTACTTC. This encodes CASSPRDSSYEQYF.

The genes are TRBV28 and TRBJ1-6; 8 positions match TRBD1. Germline V CDR1 and CDR2: MDHEN, SYDVKM. CDR3 length: 14 amino acids. J was trimmed by 13 bases and V by 6 bases; bases with no gene match: 11. The CDR3 reads CASRQDRARKPLHF. The CDR3 coding sequence is TGTGCCAGCAGGCAGGACAGGGCTCGTAAGCCCCTCCACTTT.

The table lists this clone with a count of one. This rearrangement joins TRBV19 to TRBJ2-1, with 11 bases that match TRBD2. V dropped 7 bases and J dropped 14; count of bases not matched to a gene: 19. Per germline, CDR1 LNHDA and CDR2 SQIVND (reference sequence). The CDR3 runs to 16 residues. The CDR3 DNA follows: TGTGCCAGTACAATCTCGGCAGTTTTCCTAGCGGGAGGCAAGTTCTTC. Protein product: CASTISAVFLAGGKFF. Full variable domain (remainder filled in from reference TRBV19 and TRBJ2-1): DGGITQSPKYLFRKEGQNVTLSCEQNLNHDAMYWYRQDPGQGLRLIYYSQIVNDFQKGDIAEGYSVSREKKESFPLTVTSAQKNPTAFYLCASTISAVFLAGGKFFGPGTRLTVL.

This clone was found once. The V call is TRBV27, the J call TRBJ1-3; D perhaps matches TRBD1 (5 bases). The CDR3 spans 14 residues. The germline CDR1 and CDR2 sequences are MNHEY and SMNVEV (reference sequence). Deletions cut 7 bases from V and 4 bases from J, with 14 bases between. CDR3 in amino acids: CASTSPGTGNTIYF. CDR3 DNA: TGTGCCAGCACCTCCCCAGGGACCGGAAACACCATATATTTT.

The count of this clone is one. The chain combines TRBV27 with TRBJ1-2, with a weak D call TRBD1 (5 bases). The CDR3 sequence is 16 residues long. CDR1 is MNHEY and CDR2 is SMNVEV in the germline V gene (reference sequence). V lost 7 bases, J lost 7 bases, and 25 bases lay in between. The CDR3, as DNA: TGTGCCAGCACCTCTCTCTTGGGGGGTGGCGCGGGTGGCTACACCTTC. Encoded protein: CASTSLLGGGAGGYTF.

The gene calls are TRBV24-1 and TRBJ1-1; D is unclear. Trimming cost V 12 bases and J 1 base, with 11 bases left between them. The germline V gene has CDR1 KGHDR and CDR2 SFDVKD. The CDR3 sequence is 12 residues long. The CDR3 protein is CASSHANTEAFF. Here the CDR3 DNA reads TGTGCCTCATCCCACGCGAACACTGAAGCTTTCTTT.

The gene calls are TRBV7-8 and TRBJ2-5; no clear D. The germline V gene encodes CDR1 SGHVS and CDR2 FQNEAQ. V was clipped by 5 bases and J by 5 bases, with 6 bases between them. There are 11 residues in the CDR3. CDR3 region: CASSPGETQYF. CDR3 coding DNA: TGTGCCAGCAGCCCCGGGGAGACCCAGTACTTC.